Presented here are 30 T cell receptor beta chains from one specimen sequenced in a study of cytomegalovirus exposure and HLA in healthy donors. Amplification used 60 Vbeta primers and 13 Jbeta primers. Assay used: immunoSEQ multiplex PCR; TCRdb lists only in-frame clones, some missing. The sample gives around 80,000 clones, over 9% of which show up once; roughly a quarter is in the top ten. The sample was PBMCs. These receptors were obtained from a man between 60 and 75 years old in good health and CMV-seropositive.

This clone occurred a few times. The rearrangement joins TRBV9 to TRBJ2-1; 9 bases fit TRBD2. The CDR3 has 14 amino acids. The V and J ends lost 2 bases and 5 bases, in that order; junction bases with no gene match: 2. Germline loops: CDR1 SGDLS, CDR2 YYNGEE. The CDR3 here is CASSVLAGNNEQFF. CDR3 coding DNA: TGTGCCAGCAGCGTTCTAGCGGGGAACAATGAGCAGTTCTTC.

This clone appeared a few times. The chain joins TRBV19 to TRBJ1-2, with unresolved D. The V gene lost 3 bases and the J gene lost 6 bases, with 17 bases spanning the gap. Germline-derived CDR1 and CDR2 are LNHDA and SQIVND (reference sequence). The CDR3 runs 15 residues. CDR3 nucleotides: TGTGCCAGTAGTATCGTCGAGGGTATAGTACATGGCTACACCTTC. Protein product: CASSIVEGIVHGYTF.

The chain couples TRBV7-9 to TRBJ2-5; 7 bases are shared with TRBD2. The CDR3 spans 14 residues. J gave up 3 bases and V 1 base, and 2 bases lay outside the gene matches. Germline V gene data show CDR1 as SEHNR and CDR2 as FQNEAQ (reference sequence). The CDR3 DNA reads as TGTGCCAGCAGCTTAGACCTAGCGGAAGAGACCCAGTACTTC. It translates to CASSLDLAEETQYF.

In its sample, this clone was seen a few times. The junction does not match germline at one end; this may be a read error. The rearrangement uses TRBV15 and TRBJ2-4; the match to TRBD1 covers 7 bases. Germline V gives CDR1 LNHNV, CDR2 YYDKDF (reference sequence). The CDR3 extends over 13 amino acids. The CDR3 DNA is TGTGCCACCAGCCGAGACAGGGAAAACATTCAGTACTTC. Translation gives CATSRDRENIQYF.

This clone was observed a few times. The CDR3 coding sequence is TGTGCCAGCAGCTTAACTAGATACAATGAGCAGTTCTTC. Protein: CASSLTRYNEQFF. The J gene is TRBJ2-1, the V gene TRBV7-3; no firm D call. Germline V gene sequence: CDR1 SGHTA, CDR2 FQGTGA. The CDR3 is 13 amino acids. The V end lost 0 bases, the J end lost 4 bases, and 4 bases lay between the germline ends.

The chain uses TRBV5-6 and TRBJ2-2; TRBD1 is a possible D gene (6 bases). Trimming removed 1 base at V and 0 bases at J, with 13 bases between. The CDR3 runs to 17 residues. Looked up from germline, CDR1 is SGHDT and CDR2 is YYEEEE. CDR3 in amino acids: CASSLKWGTPNTGELFF. CDR3 nucleotide sequence: TGTGCCAGCAGCTTGAAATGGGGGACACCGAACACCGGGGAGCTGTTTTTT.

A few counts support this clone. The chain joins TRBV30 to TRBJ1-4; 9 nucleotides match TRBD1. The CDR3 length is 13 residues. From germline, CDR1 is GTSNPN and CDR2 SVGIG (reference sequence). Losses at the gene ends were 3 bases for V and 8 bases for J; bases not matched to a gene: 4. The CDR3, as DNA: TGTGCCTGGAGGACAGGGGGTGGGGAAAAACTGTTTTTT. This gives the protein CAWRTGGGEKLFF.

This clone was detected a few times. V usage is TRBV5-1 and J usage is TRBJ1-3, with a weak D call TRBD1 (5 bases). The CDR3 is 17 amino acids. V was clipped by 3 bases and J by 3 bases, with 19 bases between them. Germline V lookup: CDR1 SGHRS, CDR2 YFSETQ. In DNA form, the CDR3 reads TGCGCCAGCAGCTCGGTGACAGTGGGATTTGGTGGAAACACCATATATTTT. This translates into CASSSVTVGFGGNTIYF.

The rearrangement joins TRBV5-1 to TRBJ1-2; the match to TRBD1 covers 9 bases. Trimming at V came to 5 bases and at J to 2 bases, leaving 4 bases not matched to a gene. This CDR3 spans 14 amino acids. Germline CDR1 SGHRS, CDR2 YFSETQ. Here the CDR3 DNA reads TGCGCCAGCAGTCCTACAGGGGGCAACTATGGCTACACCTTC. Its protein is CASSPTGGNYGYTF.

This clone was seen a handful of times. The rearrangement joins TRBV10-3 to TRBJ2-1; 8 positions match TRBD2. Unmatched junction bases numbered 6, after V lost 6 bases and J lost 8 bases. Germline CDR1 ENHRY, CDR2 SYGVKD. The CDR3 contains 13 residues. The CDR3: CAIRAGGQDEQFF. The CDR3 nucleotides are TGTGCCATCAGGGCGGGAGGACAAGATGAGCAGTTCTTC.

The V and J genes are TRBV2 and TRBJ2-1; TRBD2 might be the D (6 bases). The germline V gene encodes CDR1 SNHLY and CDR2 FYNNEI. The CDR3 consists of 13 residues. V lost 7 bases, J lost 5 bases, and 12 bases lay in between. CDR3: CASNGGRNNEQFF. CDR3 DNA sequence: TGTGCCAGCAATGGGGGGAGGAACAATGAGCAGTTCTTC.

The chain carries TRBV27 and TRBJ2-7; 13 nucleotides match TRBD2. V lost 6 bases, J lost 3 bases, and 11 bases stayed unmatched. CDR1 and CDR2 (germline): MNHEY, SMNVEV (reference sequence). The length of the CDR3 is 17 residues. As DNA, the CDR3 is TGTGCCAGCAGCCGACTAGCGGGAGGTACGAATAGCTACGAGCAGTACTTC. This gives the protein CASSRLAGGTNSYEQYF.

The chain couples TRBV6-4 to TRBJ1-2, with 12 bases that match TRBD1. From germline, CDR1 is MRHNA and CDR2 SNTAGT. The CDR3 spans 15 residues. The junction had 7 bases not matched to a gene; V was cut back by 3 bases and J by 8 bases. CDR3 sequence (DNA): TGTGCCAGCAGTGATACGGGACAGGGGGCGCGCGGCTACACCTTC. It yields the protein CASSDTGQGARGYTF.

The CDR3 DNA follows: TGTGCCAGCAGTCCAGACAGGGGCAGGTACACCGGGGAGCTGTTTTTT. Translated, it gives CASSPDRGRYTGELFF. The chain has TRBV27 and TRBJ2-2, with 8 bases that match TRBD1. J lost 3 bases, V lost 5 bases, and 8 bases had no gene match. Germline V gives CDR1 MNHEY, CDR2 SMNVEV (reference sequence). The CDR3 spans 16 residues.

The chain uses TRBV6-1 and TRBJ1-4, with a weak D call TRBD1 (5 bases). The V gene's germline CDR1 is MNHNS and CDR2 SASEGT. The CDR3 extends over 14 amino acids. The ends were cut back, 5 bases at V and 4 bases at J, with 11 bases in the middle. The CDR3 protein is CASSSRQINEKLFF. The DNA of the CDR3 is TGTGCCAGCAGTTCTCGACAGATTAATGAAAAACTGTTTTTT.

The V and J genes are TRBV11-2 and TRBJ2-1, with D possibly being TRBD1 (6 bases). V was cut by 5 bases and J by 6 bases, with 11 bases left in between. The germline V gene encodes CDR1 SGHAT and CDR2 FQNNGV. The CDR3 consists of 13 residues. As DNA, the CDR3 is TGTGCCAGCAGCCAACAGGGACCCAATGAGCAGTTCTTC. Its translation is CASSQQGPNEQFF.

This clone was counted between two and nine times. This chain uses TRBV6-5 with TRBJ2-3, with 9 positions matching TRBD1. Germline V lookup: CDR1 MNHEY, CDR2 SVGAGI. Trimming at V came to 8 bases and at J to 0 bases, leaving 6 bases not matched to a gene. The CDR3 runs to 15 residues. The CDR3 protein is CASSETGGSTDTQYF. The CDR3 DNA is TGTGCCAGCTCGGAGACAGGGGGAAGCACAGATACGCAGTATTTT.

The chain joins TRBV11-2 to TRBJ1-1; TRBD1 is a possible D gene (6 bases). Looked up from germline, CDR1 is SGHAT and CDR2 is FQNNGV. V was cut by 4 bases and J by 5 bases, with 11 bases left in between. The CDR3 has 13 residues. CDR3 nucleotides: TGTGCCAGCAGCTCGGCTCAGGGGACTGAAGCTTTCTTT. Translating it yields CASSSAQGTEAFF.

This clone has just a few counts. V is TRBV19 and J is TRBJ2-7, with unresolved D. Trimming removed 5 bases at V and 6 bases at J, with 14 bases between. The germline CDR1 and CDR2 sequences are LNHDA and SQIVND (reference sequence). This CDR3 has 13 residues. CDR3 residues: CASSAPFGTEQYF. CDR3 coding DNA: TGTGCCAGTAGTGCCCCATTTGGCACCGAGCAGTACTTC.

A few counts support this clone. The gene calls are TRBV19 and TRBJ2-5, with D possibly being TRBD2 (6 bases). From germline, CDR1 is LNHDA and CDR2 SQIVND (reference sequence). V lost 3 bases and J 5 bases, leaving 10 bases between the germline ends. The CDR3 is 13 amino acids. CDR3 sequence: CASSMGGAETQYF. The CDR3, as DNA: TGTGCCAGTAGTATGGGGGGAGCGGAGACCCAGTACTTC.

The chain recombines TRBV10-3 with TRBJ1-4; D gene ambiguous. Germline V gene sequence: CDR1 ENHRY, CDR2 SYGVKD. Trimming left V 2 bases short and J 5 bases short, with 6 bases between. The CDR3 is 13 amino acids. CDR3 sequence (DNA): TGTGCCATCAGTGAGAACAACAATGAAAAACTGTTTTTT. It translates to CAISENNNEKLFF.

This clone was found a few times. This chain joins TRBV2 and TRBJ1-1; D is unclear. The germline gives CDR1 SNHLY, CDR2 FYNNEI. The V end was cut by 6 bases, the J end by 4 bases, with 12 bases between. The CDR3 contains 13 residues. The chain's CDR3 is CASSGREATEAFF. The CDR3 nucleotides read TGTGCCAGCAGCGGGAGGGAGGCCACTGAAGCTTTCTTT.

This clone was detected a few times. This chain joins TRBV29-1 and TRBJ2-1; TRBD2 matches 8 bases. The CDR3 loop spans 15 amino acids. J lost 2 bases, V lost 6 bases, and 9 bases had no gene match. Germline values: CDR1 SQVTM, CDR2 ANQGSEA. The CDR3 bases are TGCAGCGTGGTTCGTGCGGGGGGACCCTACAATGAGCAGTTCTTC. This translates into CSVVRAGGPYNEQFF.

This clone came up a few times. V gene TRBV6-6 combines with J gene TRBJ1-5; D gene uncertain. The V gene's germline CDR1 is MNHNY and CDR2 SVGAGI (reference sequence). The CDR3 is 14 amino acids. Deletions cut 6 bases from V and 0 bases from J, with 9 bases between. The CDR3 loop is CASSLTISNQPQHF. As DNA, the CDR3 is TGTGCCAGCAGCCTAACCATTAGCAATCAGCCCCAGCATTTT.

The V gene is TRBV28, the J gene TRBJ1-2; 12 bases are a match to TRBD1. Trimming cost V 6 bases and J 1 base; bases outside gene matches: 6. Per germline, CDR1 MDHEN and CDR2 SYDVKM. The CDR3 consists of 16 residues. CDR3 sequence (DNA): TGTGCCAGCAGGGGGACAGGGGGCTTTATTAACTATGGCTACACCTTC. It is translated as CASRGTGGFINYGYTF.

This clone appeared a few times. The chain recombines TRBV9 with TRBJ2-6; D gene unclear. The CDR3 is 13 residues long. CDR1 and CDR2 from the germline V gene are SGDLS and YYNGEE. Trimming left V 7 bases short and J 0 bases short, with 5 bases between. CDR3 residues: CASRSSGANVLTF. CDR3 DNA: TGTGCCAGCCGGAGCTCTGGGGCCAACGTCCTGACTTTC.

J is TRBJ2-5 and V is TRBV7-3; 7 bases match TRBD2. Germline trimming cut 1 base from V and 4 bases from J; bases unmatched to any gene: 6. The CDR3 has 15 amino acids. From germline, CDR1 is SGHTA and CDR2 FQGTGA. In DNA form, the CDR3 reads TGTGCCAGCAGCTTAATCAGCGGGATTTCAGAGACCCAGTACTTC. Residues: CASSLISGISETQYF.

The table lists this clone with a few counts. The junction departs from the called germline gene at one end, perhaps through a read error. The chain employs TRBV19 and TRBJ1-4; D is possibly TRBD1 (6 bases). CDR3 size: 16 residues. Per the germline V gene, CDR1 is LNHDA and CDR2 is SQIVND (reference sequence). The CDR3 nucleotides are TGTGCCAGTAGTTTAGACGACAGGCCAACTAATGAAAAACTGTTTTTT. Protein: CASSLDDRPTNEKLFF.

This clone came up a few times. The chain is built from TRBV30 and TRBJ1-4; no reliable D call. The CDR3 has 13 amino acids. Germline V CDR1 and CDR2: GTSNPN, SVGIG (reference sequence). V was cut by 1 base and J by 5 bases, with 8 bases left in between. For the CDR3, the DNA is TGTGCCTGGAGTGAACAGCGGAATGAAAAACTGTTTTTT. This translates into CAWSEQRNEKLFF.

This sequence joins TRBV6-5 and TRBJ2-5, with D hard to call. Near its end, the DNA agrees better with TRBJ2-7, so the J call may be wrong. The germline gives CDR1 MNHEY, CDR2 SVGAGI. The CDR3 contains 11 residues. The DNA for the CDR3 is TGTGCCAGCAGTTTCACTAACGAGCAGTACTTC. The encoded protein is CASSFTNEQYF.